One TCR beta chain is described in this entry. No antigen is known for it. Sequenced by immunoSEQ multiplex PCR; TCRdb stores in-frame clones only, minus some. The sample shows 120,000 or so clones, 90% of them seen only once. The data belong to a study of T cell responses to AZD1222 COVID-19 vaccine. Study details: Doses given second, at about 4 or about 12 weeks, were pooled. The study's findings and limits: The study sampled repertoires only after the peak T cell response. Reportedly, nearly half of unique spike TCRs recognized epitopes outside B.1.351/B.1.1.7 mutations. White British ancestry dominated among donors, who included more females, and clonal diversity was possibly underestimated.

The CDR3 covers 16 residues. Germline V lookup: CDR1 KGHSH, CDR2 LQKENI. With V trimmed by 5 bases and J by 5 bases, 14 bases remained unmatched. The chain combines TRBV18 with TRBJ2-5; 7 positions agree with TRBD1. This TCR came from an adult in good health. Here the sequenced sample was peripheral blood, taken on day 0 of AZD1222 vaccination. The CDR3 sequence is CASSFDLTGPRETQYF. CDR3 in DNA: TGTGCCAGCTCATTCGATTTGACAGGGCCGAGGGAGACCCAGTACTTC.